The source of this TCR beta chain is a study of CD4 and CD8 cells across lung adenocarcinoma regions. This clonotype was seen at least ten times. Germline V gene lookup returns CDR1 MNHNS and CDR2 SASEGT. The CDR3 is 15 amino acids. TCRdb analysed the PCR reads with MiXCR anew, one entry per CDR3 protein. The data show approximately 25,000 distinct CDR3 sequences, with 45% to 50% seen just once and 45% to 60% held by the top ten. This rearrangement joins TRBV6-1 to TRBJ2-5; 12 nucleotides agree with TRBD1. The J call is uncertain, as TRBJ2-7 better fits the DNA end. What was sequenced was CD8+ T cells from the center of a lung tumor. This receptor was identified in a male donor with lung adenocarcinoma. The CD4 and CD8 labels of this study may be unreliable. The CDR3, as DNA: TGTGCCAGCAGGAACCCGGGACAGGGGGCCAACGAGCAGTACTTC. The encoded protein is CASRNPGQGANEQYF.